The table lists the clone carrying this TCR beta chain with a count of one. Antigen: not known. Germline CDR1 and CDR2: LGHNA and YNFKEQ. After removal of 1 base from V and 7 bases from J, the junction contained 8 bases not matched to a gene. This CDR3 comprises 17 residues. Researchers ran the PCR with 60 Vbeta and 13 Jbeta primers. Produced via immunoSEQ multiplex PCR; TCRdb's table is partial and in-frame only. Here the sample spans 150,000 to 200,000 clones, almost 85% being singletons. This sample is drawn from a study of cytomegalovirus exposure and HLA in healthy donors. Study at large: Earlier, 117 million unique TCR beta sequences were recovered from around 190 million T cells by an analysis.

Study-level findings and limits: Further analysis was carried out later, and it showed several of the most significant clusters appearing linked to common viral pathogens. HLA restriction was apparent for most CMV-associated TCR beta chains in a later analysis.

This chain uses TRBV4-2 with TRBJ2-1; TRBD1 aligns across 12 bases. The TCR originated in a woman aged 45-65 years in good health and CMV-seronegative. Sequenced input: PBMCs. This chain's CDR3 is CASSQGSRDRGLNEQFF. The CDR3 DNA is TGTGCCAGCAGCCAAGGAAGCCGGGACAGGGGGCTTAATGAGCAGTTCTTC.